The 25 T cell receptor beta chains below were found in one sample sequenced in a study of blood T cell repertoires in COVID-19. Only in-frame clones appear in the TCRdb table, and some are missing; sequencing was by immunoSEQ multiplex PCR. Altogether some 35,000 clones are present, 87% being singletons, with the ten largest covering more than 7%. The sample comprised peripheral blood. Receptor source: a human donor in a cohort sampled during active COVID-19.

This chain uses TRBV6-5 with TRBJ2-3; D gene uncertain. This CDR3 comprises 16 residues. V lost 4 bases, J lost 2 bases, and 16 bases lay in between. Germline lookup yields CDR1 MNHEY and CDR2 SVGAGI. The CDR3 DNA reads as TGTGCCAGCAGTTTTCAGGCAGGCTTAAACACAGATACGCAGTATTTT. Amino acids: CASSFQAGLNTDTQYF.

This clone was counted once. V and J are TRBV5-1 and TRBJ1-2, with 10 bases lining up with TRBD1. CDR1 and CDR2 from the germline V gene are SGHRS and YFSETQ. This CDR3 region has 14 residues. Trimming removed 4 bases from V and 8 bases from J; junction bases left unmatched: 8. The DNA of the CDR3 is TGCGCCAGCAGCCCCGACAGGGGGCGAGTCGGCTACACCTTC. Translation gives CASSPDRGRVGYTF. Full variable domain (rest looked up from reference TRBV5-1 and TRBJ1-2): KAGVTQTPRYLIKTRGQQVTLSCSPISGHRSVSWYQQTPGQGLQFLFEYFSETQRNKGNFPGRFSGRQFSNSRSEMNVSTLELGDSALYLCASSPDRGRVGYTFGSGTRLTVV.

This clone was counted only a few times. This chain uses TRBV5-1 with TRBJ2-6, with D perhaps TRBD1 (5 bases). The CDR3 length is 15 residues. V was shortened by 4 bases and J by 4 bases, with 12 bases between the two germline ends. Germline loops: CDR1 SGHRS, CDR2 YFSETQ. CDR3 coding DNA: TGCGCCAGCAGCACCCGACAGCCCGGGGCCAACGTCCTGACTTTC. This codes for CASSTRQPGANVLTF.

This clone was seen more than once but under ten times. The chain carries TRBV3-1 (or the pseudogene TRBV3-2) and TRBJ2-3, with 12 bases identical to TRBD1. With 4 bases clipped from V and 4 bases from J, the junction kept 3 bases outside the gene matches. Germline V gene sequence: CDR1 LGHDT, CDR2 YNNKEL (reference sequence). CDR3 length: 15 residues. CDR3 protein: CASSRDRGRADTQYF. CDR3 nucleotides: TGTGCCAGCAGCCGGGACAGGGGGCGCGCAGATACGCAGTATTTT.

This clone was seen once. The V and J genes are TRBV28 and TRBJ2-3, with 10 nucleotides matching TRBD2. The CDR3 totals 18 residues. The germline gives CDR1 MDHEN, CDR2 SYDVKM. V gave up 5 bases and J gave up 5 bases; unmatched junction bases: 16. CDR3 sequence reads: CASSPYLGAGGPGDTQYF. The CDR3 nucleotides are TGTGCCAGCAGTCCCTACCTAGGAGCGGGAGGGCCCGGAGATACGCAGTATTTT.

The CDR3 is CASSFISGSTDTQYF. The CDR3 nucleotides are TGTGCCAGCAGCTTCATCAGCGGGTCCACAGATACGCAGTATTTT. The V and J genes are TRBV7-6 and TRBJ2-3; a possible D gene is TRBD2 (6 bases). Trimming stripped 3 bases from V and 2 bases from J, with 12 bases between. The CDR3 spans 15 residues. Germline-derived CDR1 and CDR2 are SGHVS and FNYEAQ.

This rearrangement joins TRBV6-6 to TRBJ2-5; D is perhaps TRBD2 (6 bases). Trimming pared 4 bases from V and 5 bases from J, leaving 17 bases between. Germline V gene data show CDR1 as MNHNY and CDR2 as SVGAGI (reference sequence). The CDR3 contains 15 residues. The DNA of the CDR3 is TGTGCCAGCAGTTCCTTTGGCGGGGTGATGGAGACCCAGTACTTC. As protein: CASSSFGGVMETQYF.

V usage is TRBV19 and J usage is TRBJ2-7, with a weak D call TRBD2 (6 bases). Trimming shortened V by 5 bases and J by 3 bases, and 23 bases separated the two germline ends. Per the germline V gene, CDR1 is LNHDA and CDR2 is SQIVND (reference sequence). The CDR3 is made up of 17 amino acids. The DNA for the CDR3 is TGTGCCAGTAGTCACACCGCGGACCCACTAGCCATCTACGAGCAGTACTTC. Residues: CASSHTADPLAIYEQYF. Drawing the rest from reference TRBV19 and TRBJ2-7, the complete variable domain is DGGITQSPKYLFRKEGQNVTLSCEQNLNHDAMYWYRQDPGQGLRLIYYSQIVNDFQKGDIAEGYSVSREKKESFPLTVTSAQKNPTAFYLCASSHTADPLAIYEQYFGPGTRLTVT.

V and J are TRBV6-4 and TRBJ1-3, with D possibly TRBD1 on 6 matching bases. This CDR3 has 17 residues. V lost 2 bases, J lost 4 bases, and 18 bases lay in between. Germline V gene sequence: CDR1 MRHNA, CDR2 SNTAGT. Here the CDR3 DNA reads TGTGCCAGCAGTGACAGGGGGTCTCCGAAGCTAGGAAACACCATATATTTT. It codes for CASSDRGSPKLGNTIYF.

This clone was recorded a few times. The gene calls are TRBV7-9 and TRBJ2-3, with 8 bases matching TRBD2. Germline trimming cut 4 bases from V and 4 bases from J; bases unmatched to any gene: 7. CDR3 length equals 15 residues. Germline CDR1 reads SEHNR; CDR2 reads FQNEAQ (reference sequence). CDR3 protein: CASSSRLASADTQYF. The CDR3, as DNA: TGTGCCAGCAGCTCCCGACTAGCGAGTGCAGATACGCAGTATTTT.

The rearrangement uses TRBV5-1 and TRBJ2-3; D not resolved. Germline values: CDR1 SGHRS, CDR2 YFSETQ. This CDR3 spans 14 amino acids. Trimming shortened V by 3 bases and J by 2 bases, and 10 bases separated the two germline ends. The CDR3 loop is CASSSVNPTDTQYF. CDR3 bases: TGCGCCAGCAGCTCCGTTAATCCCACAGATACGCAGTATTTT.

This sequence joins TRBV5-1 and TRBJ2-5, with 7 bases fitting TRBD1. V shed 4 bases and J 4 bases; nucleotides not matched to a gene: 16. The CDR3 length is 17 residues. CDR1 is SGHRS and CDR2 is YFSETQ in the germline V gene. CDR3: CASSPTRPDRVRETQYF. CDR3 sequence (DNA): TGCGCCAGCAGCCCCACAAGACCCGACAGGGTGCGAGAGACCCAGTACTTC.

This chain connects TRBV5-1 to TRBJ2-5; tentative D call: TRBD1 (5 bases). Trimming shortened V by 4 bases and J by 1 base, and 14 bases separated the two germline ends. The germline V gene encodes CDR1 SGHRS and CDR2 YFSETQ. The CDR3 runs 15 residues. In DNA, the CDR3 is TGCGCCAGCAGCCCTGGAAGGGGTCCCCAAGAGACCCAGTACTTC. It yields the protein CASSPGRGPQETQYF.

The chain has TRBV27 and TRBJ2-1; 11 positions agree with TRBD2. The CDR3 loop spans 18 amino acids. The V gene's germline CDR1 is MNHEY and CDR2 SMNVEV (reference sequence). V shed 1 base and J 9 bases; nucleotides not matched to a gene: 14. CDR3: CASSLLVGSGGAGGEQFF. The CDR3 DNA reads as TGTGCCAGCAGTTTATTGGTCGGTAGCGGGGGGGCAGGAGGTGAGCAGTTCTTC.

A few counts support this clone. J is TRBJ1-2 and V is TRBV5-1; the match to TRBD1 covers 8 bases. V was clipped by 3 bases and J by 8 bases; unmatched bases: 12. The CDR3 is 15 residues long. The germline gives CDR1 SGHRS, CDR2 YFSETQ. The CDR3 DNA reads as TGCGCCAGCAGCTGGGGGACAGGTCCCATCCAGGGCTACACCTTC. Protein: CASSWGTGPIQGYTF.

This rearrangement joins TRBV2 to TRBJ1-2, with TRBD1 matching 7 bases. Germline CDR1 and CDR2: SNHLY and FYNNEI. Trimming cost V 4 bases and J 8 bases; bases outside gene matches: 7. The CDR3 has 13 amino acids. The CDR3 DNA reads TGTGCCAGCAGTGTCTTAGGGGGCGGCGGCTACACCTTC. Protein product: CASSVLGGGGYTF.

This CDR3 reads CASSRRLAGDWRETQYF. The CDR3 DNA reads TGTGCCAGCAGTCGAAGACTAGCGGGGGATTGGCGGGAGACCCAGTACTTC. V usage is TRBV6-6 and J usage is TRBJ2-5, with 12 positions matching TRBD2. This CDR3 comprises 17 residues. CDR1 MNHNY and CDR2 SVGAGI come from the germline V gene (reference sequence). The ends lost 5 bases at V and 5 bases at J; junction bases unmatched: 12.

This clone was observed a single time. The chain is built from TRBV20-1 and TRBJ2-7; D call uncertain. Germline V gene lookup returns CDR1 DFQATT and CDR2 SNEGSKA (reference sequence). The CDR3 has 13 amino acids. Trimming removed 3 bases from V and 4 bases from J, with 13 bases in between. The CDR3 sequence is CSASMQAGYEQYF. CDR3 sequence (DNA): TGCAGTGCTAGTATGCAGGCTGGATACGAGCAGTACTTC.

V usage is TRBV5-4 and J usage is TRBJ2-3; D is perhaps TRBD2 (7 bases). The CDR3 consists of 16 residues. Trimming removed 0 bases from V and 4 bases from J, with 15 bases in between. Per the germline V gene, CDR1 is SGHNT and CDR2 is YYREEE (reference sequence). The CDR3 reads CASSLVTGAGADTQYF. The CDR3 DNA reads as TGTGCCAGCAGCTTGGTAACGGGGGCGGGAGCAGATACGCAGTATTTT.

This rearrangement joins TRBV18 to TRBJ2-5; D might be TRBD1 (5 bases). Deletions cut 1 base from V and 5 bases from J, with 14 bases between. Germline assignment: CDR1 KGHSH and CDR2 LQKENI. This CDR3 has 15 amino acids. This chain's CDR3 is CASSPRTPPVETQYF. CDR3 bases: TGTGCCAGCTCACCACGGACACCCCCGGTGGAGACCCAGTACTTC.

The gene calls are TRBV13 and TRBJ2-4; tentative D call: TRBD2 (6 bases). Trimming cost V 4 bases and J 0 bases, with 7 bases left between them. CDR1 is PRHDT and CDR2 is FYEKMQ in the germline V gene (reference sequence). This CDR3 region has 14 residues. The CDR3 protein is CASSWGVAKNIQYF. In DNA form, the CDR3 reads TGTGCCAGCAGCTGGGGGGTAGCCAAAAACATTCAGTACTTC.

This sequence joins TRBV6-5 and TRBJ2-3; D is uncertain. This CDR3 has 11 residues. With 5 bases removed from V and 5 bases from J, the gap between germline ends came to 5 bases. Germline-derived CDR1 and CDR2 are MNHEY and SVGAGI. The CDR3 DNA follows: TGTGCCAGCAGTCTAGGAGATACGCAGTATTTT. Its translation is CASSLGDTQYF.

In its sample, this clone was seen once. This rearrangement joins TRBV3-1 (or the pseudogene TRBV3-2) to TRBJ2-2; D remains unclear. CDR3 size: 14 residues. V gave up 1 base and J gave up 5 bases, with 8 bases separating them. The germline V gene encodes CDR1 LGHDT and CDR2 YNNKEL (reference sequence). CDR3 in DNA: TGTGCCAGCAGCCAAGCGGTTAAGACCGGGGAGCTGTTTTTT. It yields the protein CASSQAVKTGELFF.

J is TRBJ2-3 and V is TRBV7-6, with D perhaps TRBD1 (6 bases). Looked up from germline, CDR1 is SGHVS and CDR2 is FNYEAQ. The CDR3 spans 16 residues. V was shortened by 2 bases and J by 0 bases, with 12 bases between the two germline ends. Here the CDR3 DNA reads TGTGCCAGCAGCTTATTGGACAGAGCTAGCACAGATACGCAGTATTTT. Amino acid sequence: CASSLLDRASTDTQYF.

Here the CDR3 reads CASSYLDGTEGGYTF. The DNA for the CDR3 is TGTGCCAGCAGTTACCTAGACGGGACAGAGGGGGGCTACACCTTC. The chain links TRBV6-5 to TRBJ1-2, with 7 bases lining up with TRBD1. CDR1 is MNHEY and CDR2 is SVGAGI in the germline V gene. V gave up 2 bases and J gave up 8 bases; unmatched junction bases: 11. The CDR3 is made up of 15 amino acids.